Presented here are 29 T cell receptor beta chains from one specimen sequenced in a study of shared clonotypes between healthy human individuals. Positively selected for CCR7, the CD45RO-negative cells used as naive CD8 cells excluded terminally differentiated effector memory CD45RA+ cells. Method: immunoSEQ multiplex PCR; TCRdb's copy keeps in-frame clones and lacks some. The sample contains roughly 570,000 clones, about 98% of which appear only once. Sequenced material: naive CD8+ T cells sorted from blood. These receptors came from a man under 40 in good health.

This rearrangement joins TRBV6-6 to TRBJ2-3; 8 bases are a match to TRBD1. This CDR3 has 15 amino acids. Trimming cost V 2 bases and J 1 base; bases outside gene matches: 2. Germline-derived CDR1 and CDR2 are MNHNY and SVGAGI (reference sequence). CDR3: CASSYVTGGTDTQYF. As DNA, the CDR3 is TGTGCCAGCAGTTACGTGACAGGGGGCACAGATACGCAGTATTTT.

A note on this clone: Other DNA sequences in the sample encode the same CDR3. This chain links TRBV29-1 with TRBJ2-7, with a weak D call TRBD1 (5 bases). The CDR3 runs to 12 residues. Germline V lookup: CDR1 SQVTM, CDR2 ANQGSEA. Deletions cut 3 bases from V and 2 bases from J, with 8 bases between. The CDR3 sequence: CSVEQGPYEQYF. CDR3 coding DNA: TGCAGCGTTGAGCAGGGCCCCTACGAGCAGTACTTC.

The chain combines TRBV19 with TRBJ2-7, with 10 bases fitting TRBD2. Germline lookup yields CDR1 LNHDA and CDR2 SQIVND (reference sequence). The CDR3 consists of 15 residues. Losses at the gene ends were 3 bases for V and 2 bases for J; bases not matched to a gene: 4. In DNA form, the CDR3 reads TGTGCCAGTAGTATTGGAGCGGGAGGGACCTACGAGCAGTACTTC. Its protein product is CASSIGAGGTYEQYF.

J is TRBJ2-1 and V is TRBV4-1; 8 nucleotides align to TRBD2. Per the germline V gene, CDR1 is MGHRA and CDR2 is YSYEKL. With 0 bases clipped from V and 4 bases from J, the junction kept 5 bases outside the gene matches. The CDR3 is 16 amino acids. The CDR3 nucleotides read TGCGCCAGCAGCCAAGAAGCGGGAGATCGATACAATGAGCAGTTCTTC. Encoded protein: CASSQEAGDRYNEQFF.

The rearrangement joins TRBV11-1 to TRBJ2-2; D unresolved. Trimming took 4 bases from V and 0 from J, leaving 6 bases between them. The V gene's germline CDR1 is SGHAT and CDR2 FQDESV (reference sequence). The CDR3 sequence is 14 residues long. The CDR3 DNA is TGTGCCAGCAGCTCGTACACGAACACCGGGGAGCTGTTTTTT. Its translation: CASSSYTNTGELFF. The variable domain in full, with the rest retrieved from reference TRBV11-1 and TRBJ2-2, is EAEVAQSPRYKITEKSQAVAFWCDPISGHATLYWYRQILGQGPELLVQFQDESVVDDSQLPKDRFSAERLKGVDSTLKIQPAELGDSAMYLCASSSYTNTGELFFGEGSRLTVL.

The rearrangement links TRBV9 to TRBJ2-3, with 8 bases that match TRBD2. There are 15 residues in the CDR3. Unmatched junction bases numbered 6, after V lost 3 bases and J lost 3 bases. Per the germline V gene, CDR1 is SGDLS and CDR2 is YYNGEE. CDR3 sequence: CASSAAGARTDTQYF. The CDR3 DNA sequence: TGTGCCAGCAGCGCAGCGGGAGCTCGGACAGATACGCAGTATTTT. The variable domain in full, completed from reference TRBV9 and TRBJ2-3, reads DSGVTQTPKHLITATGQRVTLRCSPRSGDLSVYWYQQSLDQGLQFLIQYYNGEERAKGNILERFSAQQFPDLHSELNLSSLELGDSALYFCASSAAGARTDTQYFGPGTRLTVL.

The chain uses TRBV5-1 and TRBJ2-1; D not certain. The CDR3 is 16 amino acids. Between the trimmed V and J ends, which lost 0 bases and 8 bases, there was a span of 18 bases. Germline assignment: CDR1 SGHRS and CDR2 YFSETQ. The DNA of the CDR3 is TGCGCCAGCAGCTTGGATCGAACCCTTTTCTGGGATGAGCAGTTCTTC. This gives the protein CASSLDRTLFWDEQFF.

The chain employs TRBV7-6 and TRBJ1-4; D perhaps matches TRBD1 (5 bases). The CDR3 loop spans 15 amino acids. Trimming stripped 0 bases from V and 12 bases from J, with 17 bases between. Looked up from germline, CDR1 is SGHVS and CDR2 is FNYEAQ. This CDR3 reads CASSLAVGRSGELFF. The DNA for the CDR3 is TGTGCCAGCAGCTTAGCGGTGGGGCGATCGGGGGAACTGTTTTTT.

The chain uses TRBV7-6 and TRBJ1-1; tentatively, D is TRBD1 (6 bases). This CDR3 has 15 amino acids. Trimming removed 4 bases at V and 0 bases at J, with 12 bases between. Germline-derived CDR1 and CDR2 are SGHVS and FNYEAQ. Here the CDR3 DNA reads TGTGCCAGCAGCTCCTCGGGGGGGCTGAACACTGAAGCTTTCTTT. Its protein product is CASSSSGGLNTEAFF.

The V gene is TRBV13, the J gene TRBJ2-2; D is uncertain. CDR1 and CDR2 from the germline V gene are PRHDT and FYEKMQ (reference sequence). Trimming cost V 5 bases and J 4 bases, with 2 bases left between them. The CDR3 spans 11 residues. The CDR3 sequence: CASSITGELFF. The CDR3 DNA reads TGTGCCAGCAGCATCACCGGGGAGCTGTTTTTT.

This clone was seen a single time. The chain couples TRBV30 to TRBJ1-1; D is undetermined. Germline CDR1 GTSNPN, CDR2 SVGIG (reference sequence). The CDR3 runs 14 residues. Trimming pared 1 base from V and 3 bases from J, leaving 12 bases between. CDR3 coding DNA: TGTGCCTGGAGTGGAGGGAGAGGGTACACTGAAGCTTTCTTT. Its protein product is CAWSGGRGYTEAFF. Looking up the rest from reference TRBV30 and TRBJ1-1 gives the full variable domain: SQTIHQWPATLVQPVGSPLSLECTVEGTSNPNLYWYRQAAGRGLQLLFYSVGIGQISSEVPQNLSASRPQDRQFILSSKKLLLSDSGFYLCAWSGGRGYTEAFFGQGTRLTVV.

This sequence joins TRBV23-1 and TRBJ1-5; a weak D match, TRBD1 (5 bases). TRBV23-1 has ORF status, its function being uncertain. V lost 4 bases and J lost 0, with 13 bases in between. The CDR3 runs to 16 residues. CDR3 protein: CASSLVLTGSNQPQHF. The CDR3, as DNA: TGCGCCAGCAGTCTCGTGCTTACAGGTAGCAATCAGCCCCAGCATTTT.

The V gene is TRBV6-1, the J gene TRBJ2-1, with D possibly TRBD2 on 6 matching bases. The germline gives CDR1 MNHNS, CDR2 SASEGT. The V end lost 3 bases, the J end lost 2 bases, and 11 bases lay between the germline ends. There are 15 residues in the CDR3. The CDR3 DNA is TGTGCCAGCAGTGAGTGGGAGGCCACCTACAATGAGCAGTTCTTC. Translating gives CASSEWEATYNEQFF.

V gene TRBV5-1 combines with J gene TRBJ2-5, with 11 bases fitting TRBD2. CDR1 is SGHRS, CDR2 YFSETQ, per germline. The CDR3 is 16 residues long. V shed 5 bases and J 2 bases; nucleotides not matched to a gene: 8. CDR3 DNA sequence: TGCGCCAGCAGTCCGAGACTAGCGGGACTGCAAGAGACCCAGTACTTC. Protein sequence: CASSPRLAGLQETQYF.

The V call is TRBV4-1, the J call TRBJ2-5; D not certain. The CDR3 consists of 16 residues. Per the germline V gene, CDR1 is MGHRA and CDR2 is YSYEKL. Trimming stripped 0 bases from V and 5 bases from J, with 16 bases between. The CDR3: CASSQDLSLGMETQYF. CDR3 sequence (DNA): TGCGCCAGCAGCCAAGATCTAAGTTTGGGGATGGAGACCCAGTACTTC.

This clone was detected once. V gene TRBV2 combines with J gene TRBJ2-1; D perhaps matches TRBD1 (5 bases). The CDR3 length is 11 residues. V shed 8 bases and J shed 4 bases, with 6 bases lying between them. Germline V lookup: CDR1 SNHLY, CDR2 FYNNEI. The CDR3 DNA reads as TGTGCCAGCGGGGCTTACAATGAGCAGTTCTTC. Protein: CASGAYNEQFF.

The chain carries TRBV5-1 and TRBJ1-5; 7 nucleotides agree with TRBD1. In germline, CDR1 is SGHRS, CDR2 YFSETQ. V was clipped by 0 bases and J by 2 bases; unmatched bases: 11. The CDR3 length is 18 residues. CDR3 sequence: CASSLGPGGHGGNQPQHF. The CDR3, as DNA: TGCGCCAGCAGCTTGGGTCCAGGGGGGCATGGTGGCAATCAGCCCCAGCATTTT.

This clone was observed once. The gene calls are TRBV5-6 and TRBJ2-7; maybe TRBD2 (5 bases). The germline V gene encodes CDR1 SGHDT and CDR2 YYEEEE. Trimming stripped 4 bases from V and 3 bases from J, with 17 bases between. The CDR3 contains 15 residues. CDR3 residues: CASSRGGRGFYEQYF. The CDR3 DNA reads TGTGCCAGCAGCCGGGGTGGGAGAGGGTTCTACGAGCAGTACTTC.

The chain combines TRBV11-3 with TRBJ2-7; a possible D gene is TRBD1 (6 bases). Germline V lookup: CDR1 SGHNT, CDR2 YENEEA. The length of the CDR3 is 14 residues. Trimming left V 5 bases short and J 0 bases short, with 11 bases between. This CDR3 is CASSVPRGSYEQYF. DNA for the CDR3: TGTGCCAGCAGCGTCCCCAGGGGCTCCTACGAGCAGTACTTC.

The J gene is TRBJ2-3, the V gene TRBV2; TRBD2 aligns across 15 bases. The CDR3 sequence is 14 residues long. V lost 6 bases, J lost 10 bases, and 5 bases stayed unmatched. The germline CDR1 and CDR2 sequences are SNHLY and FYNNEI. The CDR3 DNA sequence: TGTGCCAGCAGGGGACTAGCGGGAGGTTGGGCGCAGTATTTT. Amino acid sequence: CASRGLAGGWAQYF.

V is TRBV9 and J is TRBJ2-1; 8 positions agree with TRBD1. V was pared by 8 bases and J by 8 bases, with 12 bases of the junction left unmatched. CDR1 and CDR2 (germline): SGDLS, YYNGEE. The CDR3 is made up of 14 amino acids. CDR3 in DNA: TGTGCCAGTTCCGAGGACAGGGCCGCGGATGAGCAGTTCTTC. It is translated as CASSEDRAADEQFF.

This sequence joins TRBV27 and TRBJ1-4, with D possibly TRBD1 on 5 matching bases. In germline, CDR1 is MNHEY, CDR2 SMNVEV (reference sequence). This CDR3 has 16 amino acids. The V and J ends lost 0 bases and 1 base respectively, with 9 bases between them. The CDR3 loop is CASSLSFQGTNEKLFF. In nucleotides, the CDR3 is TGTGCCAGCAGTTTATCGTTTCAGGGAACTAATGAAAAACTGTTTTTT.

This chain uses TRBV12-5 with TRBJ1-2, with D possibly being TRBD1 (5 bases). The CDR3 has 12 residues. The ends were cut back, 4 bases at V and 8 bases at J, with 11 bases in the middle. In germline, CDR1 is LGHNT, CDR2 FRNRAP. The CDR3 here is CASGSGYGGYTF. CDR3 bases: TGTGCTAGTGGTTCAGGGTACGGAGGCTACACCTTC. The full variable domain, in which reference TRBV12-5 and TRBJ1-2 provide the parts outside the CDR3, is DARVTQTPRHKVTEMGQEVTMRCQPILGHNTVFWYRQTMMQGLELLAYFRNRAPLDDSGMPKDRFSAEMPDATLATLKIQPSEPRDSAVYFCASGSGYGGYTFGSGTRLTVV.

The chain joins TRBV4-1 to TRBJ2-7; unclear D gene. V lost 0 bases and J lost 3, with 15 bases in between. CDR3 length: 16 residues. Germline V gene data show CDR1 as MGHRA and CDR2 as YSYEKL. The CDR3 spells CASSQDDKPTFYEQYF. DNA of the CDR3: TGCGCCAGCAGCCAAGATGATAAGCCTACCTTCTACGAGCAGTACTTC.

The chain has TRBV5-1 and TRBJ2-2, with TRBD2 matching 8 bases. Trimming took 1 base from V and 8 from J; bases not matched to a gene: 10. The CDR3 runs to 16 residues. The germline gives CDR1 SGHRS, CDR2 YFSETQ. The CDR3 loop is CASSLSLAGTSGELFF. CDR3 nucleotides: TGCGCCAGCAGCTTGAGTCTAGCGGGTACATCGGGGGAGCTGTTTTTT.

The chain employs TRBV6-1 and TRBJ2-1; unclear D gene. Germline assignment: CDR1 MNHNS and CDR2 SASEGT. The V end was cut by 2 bases, the J end by 9 bases, with 5 bases between. The CDR3 runs 11 residues. The CDR3 reads CASSEMGEQFF. DNA of the CDR3: TGTGCCAGCAGTGAAATGGGTGAGCAGTTCTTC.

This clone is a singleton in its sample. This chain links TRBV15 with TRBJ2-3; D is undetermined. There are 13 residues in the CDR3. Germline V lookup: CDR1 LNHNV, CDR2 YYDKDF (reference sequence). V dropped 0 bases and J dropped 6 bases, with 7 bases sitting between them. In DNA, the CDR3 is TGTGCCACCAGCAGAGATGGAGCGGATACGCAGTATTTT. The encoded protein is CATSRDGADTQYF. The whole variable domain, filled in from reference TRBV15 and TRBJ2-3, reads DAMVIQNPRYQVTQFGKPVTLSCSQTLNHNVMYWYQQKSSQAPKLLFHYYDKDFNNEADTPDNFQSRRPNTSFCFLDIRSPGLGDTAMYLCATSRDGADTQYFGPGTRLTVL.

This chain uses TRBV25-1 with TRBJ2-2; D could derive from TRBD1 or TRBD2 (5 bases each). Deletions cut 7 bases from V and 6 bases from J, with 12 bases between. This CDR3 spans 13 amino acids. Germline V gene lookup returns CDR1 MGHDK and CDR2 SYGVNS. The CDR3 coding sequence is TGTGCCAGCATGGGGGTAATTTCCGGGGAGCTGTTTTTT. Translating it yields CASMGVISGELFF.

The chain recombines TRBV11-2 with TRBJ2-3, with 12 bases that match TRBD1. CDR3 length: 17 residues. Looked up from germline, CDR1 is SGHAT and CDR2 is FQNNGV. Trimming at V came to 3 bases and at J to 4 bases, leaving 8 bases not matched to a gene. The CDR3 is CASSLGQGAKGPDTQYF. The CDR3 coding sequence is TGTGCCAGCAGCTTGGGACAGGGGGCGAAAGGACCAGATACGCAGTATTTT. Together with reference TRBV11-2 and TRBJ2-3, the CDR3 gives the full variable domain: EAGVAQSPRYKIIEKRQSVAFWCNPISGHATLYWYQQILGQGPKLLIQFQNNGVVDDSQLPKDRFSAERLKGVDSTLKIQPAKLEDSAVYLCASSLGQGAKGPDTQYFGPGTRLTVL.